A single sample gave rise to the 8 T cell receptor beta chains below, sequenced in a study of T cell repertoires in cytomegalovirus infection. Their specific antigens are unknown. MiXCR was run by TCRdb on the reads, yielding one entry per CDR3 protein. The sample contains about half a million distinct CDR3 sequences, approximately 46% of which appear only once. The sequences come from cultured PBMCs, collected from culture after CMV antigen stimulation. The origin of the receptors is a human donor in good health (CMV status not recorded). Some clones in this sample may be carry-over from other donors' samples.

This clonotype came up many times. The rearrangement joins TRBV7-2 to TRBJ2-5, with 7 bases matching TRBD1. The CDR3 consists of 13 residues. Losses at the gene ends were 5 bases for V and 3 bases for J; bases not matched to a gene: 3. Germline-derived CDR1 and CDR2 are SGHTA and FQGNSA. This CDR3 is CASSRDREETQYF. In DNA, the CDR3 is TGTGCCAGCAGCCGGGACAGAGAAGAGACCCAGTACTTC.

The chain uses TRBV11-2 and TRBJ1-2; D gene ambiguous. This CDR3 is 13 amino acids long. CDR1 is SGHAT, CDR2 FQNNGV, per germline. V was shortened by 4 bases and J by 5 bases, with 11 bases between the two germline ends. The CDR3 DNA reads as TGTGCCAGCAGCTCCGAACCGAAGTATGGCTACACCTTC. It encodes CASSSEPKYGYTF.

This clonotype has just a few counts. The chain is built from TRBV11-2 and TRBJ2-7, with a weak D call TRBD1 (6 bases). Trimming removed 3 bases from V and 0 bases from J, with 18 bases in between. The germline V gene encodes CDR1 SGHAT and CDR2 FQNNGV. There are 17 residues in the CDR3. The CDR3: CASSFARGNRSSYEQYF. The DNA for the CDR3 is TGTGCCAGCAGCTTCGCCAGGGGTAACAGGAGCTCCTACGAGCAGTACTTC.

With regard to this clonotype: Germline and junction disagree at one end, which may indicate a read error. This chain links TRBV11-2 with TRBJ1-2; possibly TRBD1 for D (6 bases). Germline V lookup: CDR1 SGHAT, CDR2 FQNNGV. This CDR3 region has 14 residues. CDR3 amino acids: CASSLEDSWYDYTF. For the CDR3, the DNA is TGTGCCAGCAGCTTAGAGGACAGCTGGTATGACTACACCTTC.

This clonotype was found a few times. The rearrangement joins TRBV7-9 to TRBJ2-3; 11 nucleotides line up with TRBD2. Germline lookup yields CDR1 SEHNR and CDR2 FQNEAQ (reference sequence). The junction had 3 bases not matched to a gene; V was cut back by 2 bases and J by 2 bases. The CDR3 contains 16 residues. The CDR3 sequence is CASSLSLAGDTDTQYF. CDR3 sequence (DNA): TGTGCCAGCAGCTTATCACTAGCGGGAGACACAGATACGCAGTATTTT.

The V and J genes are TRBV5-1 and TRBJ2-3; 9 bases align to TRBD2. The CDR3 is made up of 15 amino acids. The ends lost 0 bases at V and 5 bases at J; junction bases unmatched: 4. CDR1 is SGHRS and CDR2 is YFSETQ in the germline V gene. The CDR3 loop reads CASSLAVAGVDTQYF. For the CDR3, the DNA is TGCGCCAGCAGCTTGGCGGTAGCGGGAGTAGATACGCAGTATTTT. Full variable domain (remainder filled in from reference TRBV5-1 and TRBJ2-3): KAGVTQTPRYLIKTRGQQVTLSCSPISGHRSVSWYQQTPGQGLQFLFEYFSETQRNKGNFPGRFSGRQFSNSRSEMNVSTLELGDSALYLCASSLAVAGVDTQYFGPGTRLTVL.

There are many counts of this clonotype. This chain uses TRBV7-2 with TRBJ2-3; D ambiguous. V was clipped by 1 base and J by 6 bases, with 5 bases between them. Germline CDR1 and CDR2: SGHTA and FQGNSA. This CDR3 has 12 residues. In DNA, the CDR3 is TGTGCCAGCAGCTTAGTGAGTGATACGCAGTATTTT. Amino acid sequence: CASSLVSDTQYF.

The J gene is TRBJ2-4, the V gene TRBV24-1; TRBD1 might be the D (6 bases). From germline, CDR1 is KGHDR and CDR2 SFDVKD. V was trimmed by 4 bases and J by 12 bases, leaving 12 bases between them. The CDR3 sequence is 12 residues long. CDR3 in amino acids: CATSEGDKSQYF. Written as DNA, the CDR3 is TGTGCCACCAGTGAGGGGGACAAAAGTCAGTACTTC.